The 32 T cell receptor beta chains reported below all come from one sample, sequenced in a study of OX40 agonist ivuxolimab in advanced cancers. The table came from immunoSEQ multiplex PCR; TCRdb's copy has only in-frame clones and leaves some out. The sample includes over 95,000 clones, roughly 91% of them seen just once. The input for sequencing was CD4+ or CD8+ T cells sorted from blood, taken in a trial of the OX40 agonist ivuxolimab. The receptors were sampled from an adult with an advanced solid tumor such as melanoma, head and neck, liver or kidney cancer.

The chain has TRBV5-6 and TRBJ1-2; possible D gene TRBD1, 5 bases. Trimming shortened V by 0 bases and J by 6 bases, and 12 bases separated the two germline ends. Germline CDR1 and CDR2: SGHDT and YYEEEE. This CDR3 contains 14 residues. CDR3 region: CASSLERGSDGYTF. The CDR3 nucleotides read TGTGCCAGCAGCTTGGAGCGGGGGAGCGATGGCTACACCTTC.

The chain has TRBV28 and TRBJ2-5, with 11 bases aligning to TRBD1. From germline, CDR1 is MDHEN and CDR2 SYDVKM. This CDR3 region has 14 residues. Unmatched junction bases numbered 6, after V lost 5 bases and J lost 7 bases. This CDR3 reads CASSPRTGGRTQYF. The CDR3 nucleotides are TGTGCCAGCAGTCCCCGGACAGGGGGCAGGACCCAGTACTTC.

The V call is TRBV19, the J call TRBJ2-4; TRBD2 is a possible D gene (6 bases). Trimming cost V 7 bases and J 1 base, with 17 bases left between them. CDR1 LNHDA and CDR2 SQIVND come from the germline V gene (reference sequence). There are 16 residues in the CDR3. CDR3 region: CASTLEGEAAKNIQYF. As DNA, the CDR3 is TGTGCCAGTACCTTGGAGGGAGAGGCGGCCAAAAACATTCAGTACTTC.

The chain has TRBV5-1 and TRBJ2-1, with TRBD1 matching over 7 bases. The V segment lost 0 bases and the J segment 9 bases; nucleotides outside the gene matches: 6. Germline assignment: CDR1 SGHRS and CDR2 YFSETQ. The CDR3 loop spans 14 amino acids. The CDR3, as DNA: TGCGCCAGCAGCTTGGTTAGGGGGCAGGGTGAGCAGTTCTTC. Translation gives CASSLVRGQGEQFF.

The chain recombines TRBV27 with TRBJ1-4; D is uncertain. CDR1 and CDR2 from the germline V gene are MNHEY and SMNVEV (reference sequence). V was pared by 2 bases and J by 1 base, with 11 bases between. CDR3 length equals 16 residues. CDR3 coding DNA: TGTGCCAGCAGTTTAAACAGACGCTTAACTAATGAAAAACTGTTTTTT. As protein: CASSLNRRLTNEKLFF. The full variable domain, completed using reference TRBV27 and TRBJ1-4, is EAQVTQNPRYLITVTGKKLTVTCSQNMNHEYMSWYRQDPGLGLRQIYYSMNVEVTDKGDVPEGYKVSRKEKRNFPLILESPSPNQTSLYFCASSLNRRLTNEKLFFGSGTQLSVL.

This chain links TRBV4-2 with TRBJ2-7; possible D gene TRBD1, 6 bases. The germline gives CDR1 LGHNA, CDR2 YNFKEQ. The CDR3 contains 16 residues. The V and J ends lost 3 bases and 3 bases respectively, with 18 bases between them. CDR3 sequence: CASSQATGLGNYEQYF. CDR3 nucleotide sequence: TGTGCCAGCAGCCAGGCAACAGGGCTTGGCAACTACGAGCAGTACTTC.

V usage is TRBV7-9 and J usage is TRBJ2-1; the D gene is possibly TRBD2 (6 bases). Trimming left V 3 bases short and J 2 bases short, with 17 bases between. Germline V gives CDR1 SEHNR, CDR2 FQNEAQ (reference sequence). This CDR3 comprises 17 residues. The CDR3 region is CASSFGRGGSAYNEQFF. CDR3 in DNA: TGTGCCAGCAGCTTTGGCCGTGGGGGGTCGGCCTACAATGAGCAGTTCTTC.

The chain employs TRBV7-3 and TRBJ2-1; the match to TRBD2 covers 10 bases. V lost 4 bases and J lost 9; bases outside the gene matches: 9. The V gene's germline CDR1 is SGHTA and CDR2 FQGTGA. This CDR3 is built from 15 residues. The CDR3 DNA follows: TGTGCCAGCAGCTCACAAGCGGGAGGGAGGAGTGAGCAGTTCTTC. This encodes CASSSQAGGRSEQFF.

The V and J genes are TRBV30 and TRBJ2-7; 11 bases agree with TRBD2. This CDR3 is built from 16 residues. The germline V gene encodes CDR1 GTSNPN and CDR2 SVGIG (reference sequence). V lost 4 bases and J lost 7; bases outside the gene matches: 15. The CDR3: CAWNPQLTSGSGEQYF. CDR3 sequence (DNA): TGTGCCTGGAACCCACAACTTACTAGCGGGAGCGGGGAGCAGTACTTC.

The V call is TRBV10-2, the J call TRBJ2-7; 7 bases line up with TRBD1. Germline-derived CDR1 and CDR2 are WSHSY and SAAADI. V lost 6 bases, J lost 3 bases, and 8 bases stayed unmatched. This CDR3 is built from 14 residues. The CDR3 loop reads CASSPGTAGYEQYF. CDR3 sequence (DNA): TGCGCCAGCAGCCCCGGGACAGCCGGCTACGAGCAGTACTTC.

V gene TRBV7-7 combines with J gene TRBJ2-1; D unclear. In germline, CDR1 is SSHAT, CDR2 FNYEAQ (reference sequence). The CDR3 is 13 amino acids. With 2 bases removed from V and 5 bases from J, the gap between germline ends came to 7 bases. The CDR3 sequence: CASSLTQNNEQFF. The CDR3 bases are TGTGCCAGCAGCTTAACACAGAACAATGAGCAGTTCTTC.

The genes are TRBV15 and TRBJ2-5; TRBD2 matches at 9 bases. The J segment lost 2 bases and the V segment lost 0 bases, leaving 4 bases of the junction unmatched. CDR1 and CDR2 from the germline V gene are LNHNV and YYDKDF (reference sequence). This CDR3 spans 16 amino acids. DNA for the CDR3: TGTGCCACCAGCAGAGATGGAACTAGCGGGCAAGAGACCCAGTACTTC. It codes for CATSRDGTSGQETQYF.

This chain joins TRBV7-2 and TRBJ2-4; 10 bases align to TRBD1. J was trimmed by 6 bases and V by 5 bases; bases with no gene match: 7. The CDR3 is 15 amino acids. Germline-derived CDR1 and CDR2 are SGHTA and FQGNSA. CDR3 DNA sequence: TGTGCCAGCAGCACCCGGACAGGGGGAACAAACATTCAGTACTTC. Amino acid sequence: CASSTRTGGTNIQYF.

The chain uses TRBV7-2 and TRBJ2-3, with no clear D. This CDR3 contains 14 residues. Trimming took 3 bases from V and 4 from J, leaving 11 bases between them. Germline CDR1 is SGHTA and CDR2 is FQGNSA. The CDR3 nucleotides are TGTGCCAGCAGCTTCTATAAGGGCCCAGATACGCAGTATTTT. Protein sequence: CASSFYKGPDTQYF.

J is TRBJ1-5 and V is TRBV6-6, with a possible D match to TRBD1 (6 bases). The CDR3 spans 14 residues. Between the trimmed V and J ends, which lost 5 bases and 6 bases, there was a span of 14 bases. Germline CDR1 reads MNHNY; CDR2 reads SVGAGI (reference sequence). CDR3 sequence (DNA): TGTGCCAGCAGTACCGACAGGTGGGTTCAGCCCCAGCATTTT. Translating it yields CASSTDRWVQPQHF.

The chain has TRBV6-1 and TRBJ2-3, with TRBD2 matching 10 bases. Trimming took 5 bases from V and 9 from J; bases not matched to a gene: 2. CDR1 and CDR2 (germline): MNHNS, SASEGT. The CDR3 loop spans 12 amino acids. CDR3 sequence (DNA): TGTGCCAGCAGTTCTAGCGGGAGCACGCAGTATTTT. Residues: CASSSSGSTQYF.

The DNA of the CDR3 is TGTGCCAGCAGCCGGACTAGCGGGAGTGGAGAGACCCAGTACTTC. Translating gives CASSRTSGSGETQYF. The chain combines TRBV14 with TRBJ2-5; 13 bases fit TRBD2. The CDR3 covers 15 residues. The V gene end was trimmed by 4 bases and the J gene end by 4 bases; junction bases not matched to a gene: 3. Germline values: CDR1 SGHDN, CDR2 FVKESK.

The genes are TRBV27 and TRBJ2-7, with D possibly being TRBD2 (6 bases). The CDR3 runs to 17 residues. V was cut by 2 bases and J by 4 bases, with 21 bases left in between. Germline values: CDR1 MNHEY, CDR2 SMNVEV (reference sequence). The CDR3, as DNA: TGTGCCAGCAGTTTAACGGGGGTGAAGGACCAACCTTACGAGCAGTACTTC. It is translated as CASSLTGVKDQPYEQYF.

The chain is built from TRBV4-1 and TRBJ1-1; maybe TRBD1 (5 bases). Germline CDR1 reads MGHRA; CDR2 reads YSYEKL. This CDR3 comprises 14 residues. V lost 2 bases, J lost 4 bases, and 11 bases lay in between. The CDR3 protein is CASSQKGVPTEAFF. CDR3 DNA: TGCGCCAGCAGCCAAAAAGGGGTTCCCACTGAAGCTTTCTTT.

CDR3 loop: CATSRGTGGPNEQFF. The CDR3, as DNA: TGTGCCACCAGCAGAGGGACAGGGGGGCCCAATGAGCAGTTCTTC. V gene TRBV15 combines with J gene TRBJ2-1; 10 bases fit TRBD1. With 1 base clipped from V and 6 bases from J, the junction kept 3 bases outside the gene matches. This CDR3 has 15 amino acids. Per germline, CDR1 LNHNV and CDR2 YYDKDF (reference sequence). The full variable domain, completed using reference TRBV15 and TRBJ2-1, is DAMVIQNPRYQVTQFGKPVTLSCSQTLNHNVMYWYQQKSSQAPKLLFHYYDKDFNNEADTPDNFQSRRPNTSFCFLDIRSPGLGDTAMYLCATSRGTGGPNEQFFGPGTRLTVL.

This chain uses TRBV5-1 with TRBJ1-1; D not resolved. From germline, CDR1 is SGHRS and CDR2 YFSETQ. The CDR3 contains 15 residues. V shed 4 bases and J shed 0 bases, with 13 bases lying between them. The CDR3 region has the DNA TGCGCCAGCAGCCCCCGCCCTAATTTGAACACTGAAGCTTTCTTT. Translated, it gives CASSPRPNLNTEAFF.

The chain's CDR3 is CASKESSGRGNEQYF. The CDR3 nucleotides read TGTGCCAGTAAGGAGTCTAGCGGGAGAGGCAACGAGCAGTACTTC. The chain links TRBV19 to TRBJ2-7, with 10 bases fitting TRBD2. V shed 7 bases, J shed 5 bases, and the junction held 11 bases outside the gene matches. Germline V CDR1 and CDR2: LNHDA, SQIVND (reference sequence). CDR3 length equals 15 residues.

The chain has TRBV7-2 and TRBJ2-7, with D possibly being TRBD1 or TRBD2 (5 bases each). Germline assignment: CDR1 SGHTA and CDR2 FQGNSA. Trimming took 1 base from V and 6 from J, leaving 13 bases between them. The length of the CDR3 is 14 residues. The DNA of the CDR3 is TGTGCCAGCAGCTTAGGGCAGGGCGGACTCGAGCAGTACTTC. This translates into CASSLGQGGLEQYF.

The V and J genes are TRBV5-1 and TRBJ2-6; 7 bases align to TRBD1. Germline V gives CDR1 SGHRS, CDR2 YFSETQ. The CDR3 runs 18 residues. Trimming cost V 0 bases and J 0 bases; bases outside gene matches: 6. CDR3 protein: CASSLDRDRFSGANVLTF. The CDR3 DNA is TGCGCCAGCAGCTTGGACCGGGACAGATTCTCTGGGGCCAACGTCCTGACTTTC. The variable domain in full, completed from reference TRBV5-1 and TRBJ2-6, reads KAGVTQTPRYLIKTRGQQVTLSCSPISGHRSVSWYQQTPGQGLQFLFEYFSETQRNKGNFPGRFSGRQFSNSRSEMNVSTLELGDSALYLCASSLDRDRFSGANVLTFGAGSRLTVL.

The gene calls are TRBV7-8 and TRBJ2-7; D not certain. V lost 6 bases and J lost 2, with 11 bases in between. The CDR3 runs 13 residues. Germline CDR1 SGHVS, CDR2 FQNEAQ. CDR3 loop: CASSLDVAYEQYF. In DNA, the CDR3 is TGTGCCAGCAGTCTAGATGTGGCCTACGAGCAGTACTTC.

V gene TRBV10-3 combines with J gene TRBJ2-1; D gene uncertain. Between the trimmed V and J ends, which lost 4 bases and 9 bases, there was a span of 16 bases. This CDR3 is 14 amino acids long. Germline V CDR1 and CDR2: ENHRY, SYGVKD. The CDR3 region is CAISGPLYEVEQFF. CDR3 nucleotides: TGTGCCATCAGTGGCCCACTTTATGAGGTTGAGCAGTTCTTC.

This chain connects TRBV30 to TRBJ2-6, with 9 bases lining up with TRBD1. With 8 bases clipped from V and 2 bases from J, the junction kept 16 bases outside the gene matches. Germline V gives CDR1 GTSNPN, CDR2 SVGIG (reference sequence). The CDR3 spans 18 residues. The CDR3 here is CAREHGPGTGTGANVLTF. In nucleotides, the CDR3 is TGTGCCCGGGAACATGGGCCGGGGACAGGGACTGGGGCCAACGTCCTGACTTTC. The full variable domain, in which reference TRBV30 and TRBJ2-6 provide the parts outside the CDR3, is SQTIHQWPATLVQPVGSPLSLECTVEGTSNPNLYWYRQAAGRGLQLLFYSVGIGQISSEVPQNLSASRPQDRQFILSSKKLLLSDSGFYLCAREHGPGTGTGANVLTFGAGSRLTVL.

The chain links TRBV6-5 to TRBJ1-1; 10 positions match TRBD1. Trimming at V came to 6 bases and at J to 3 bases, leaving 7 bases not matched to a gene. This CDR3 is built from 15 residues. Germline CDR1 MNHEY, CDR2 SVGAGI. The CDR3 reads CASRGTGAGDTEAFF. CDR3 nucleotides: TGTGCCAGCAGGGGGACAGGGGCCGGGGACACTGAAGCTTTCTTT.

This clone showed up just a few times. The chain has TRBV2 and TRBJ2-7; D is unresolved. This CDR3 has 14 amino acids. Germline CDR1 reads SNHLY; CDR2 reads FYNNEI. V lost 2 bases to trimming and J lost 7 bases, with 15 bases between them. CDR3 region: CASSEWSPTEEQYF. CDR3 DNA sequence: TGTGCCAGCAGTGAATGGAGTCCCACGGAGGAGCAGTACTTC.

The chain has TRBV5-1 and TRBJ2-3, with D perhaps given as TRBD1 or TRBD2 (5 bases each). Per germline, CDR1 SGHRS and CDR2 YFSETQ. V lost 7 bases to trimming and J lost 4 bases, with 13 bases between them. The CDR3 length is 13 residues. The chain's CDR3 is CASSPSGPDTQYF. CDR3 sequence (DNA): TGCGCCAGCTCCCCTTCGGGGCCAGATACGCAGTATTTT.

In this sample, this clone turned up a few times. The DNA of the CDR3 is TGTGCCAGTAGTATATCCCCTGATCAGCCCCAGCATTTT. Translated, it gives CASSISPDQPQHF. The chain employs TRBV19 and TRBJ1-5; D unresolved. The CDR3 runs to 13 residues. Per germline, CDR1 LNHDA and CDR2 SQIVND (reference sequence). Between the trimmed V and J ends, which lost 2 bases and 5 bases, there was a span of 7 bases.

This clone has only one observation. The rearrangement uses TRBV5-5 and TRBJ2-7; TRBD2 aligns across 10 bases. The CDR3 is 16 amino acids. CDR1 is SGHKS, CDR2 YYEKEE, per germline (reference sequence). V shed 1 base, J shed 0 bases, and the junction held 4 bases outside the gene matches. The CDR3 sequence: CASSLSPSGSSYEQYF. CDR3 coding DNA: TGTGCCAGCAGCTTGAGTCCTAGCGGGAGCTCCTACGAGCAGTACTTC.